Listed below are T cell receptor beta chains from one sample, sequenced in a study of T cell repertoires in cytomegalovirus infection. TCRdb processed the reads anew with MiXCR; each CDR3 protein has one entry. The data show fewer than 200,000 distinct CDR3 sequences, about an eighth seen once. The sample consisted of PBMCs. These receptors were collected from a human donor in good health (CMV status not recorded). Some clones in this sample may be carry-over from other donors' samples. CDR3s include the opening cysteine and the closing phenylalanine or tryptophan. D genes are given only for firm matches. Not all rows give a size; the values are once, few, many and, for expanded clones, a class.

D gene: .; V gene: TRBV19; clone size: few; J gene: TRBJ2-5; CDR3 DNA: TGTGCCAGTAGTATCATCAGGGCCAGCCAAGAGACCCAGTACTTC; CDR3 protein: CASSIIRASQETQYF
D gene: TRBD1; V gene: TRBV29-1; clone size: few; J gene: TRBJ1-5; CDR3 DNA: TGCAGCGTGCGGACAGGGGAAGTGGGTCAGCCCCAGCATTTT; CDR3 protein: CSVRTGEVGQPQHF
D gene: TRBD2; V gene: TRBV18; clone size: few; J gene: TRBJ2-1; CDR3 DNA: TGTGCCAGCTCACCGGAGAGACTAGCCTCGAGCTCCTACAATGAGCAGTTCTTC; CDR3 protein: CASSPERLASSSYNEQFF
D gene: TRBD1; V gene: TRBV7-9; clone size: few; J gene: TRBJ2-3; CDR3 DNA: TGTGCCAGCAGCGCAGGGGGTGATACGCAGTATTTT; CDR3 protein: CASSAGGDTQYF
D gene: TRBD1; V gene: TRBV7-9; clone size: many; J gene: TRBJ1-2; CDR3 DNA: TGTGCCAGCAGCTTAACAGGGGATCAAGATGGCTACACCTTC; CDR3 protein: CASSLTGDQDGYTF
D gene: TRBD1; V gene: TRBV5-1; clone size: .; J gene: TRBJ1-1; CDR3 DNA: TGCGCCAGCAGCGTGACAGGGCTCACTGAAGCTTTCTTT; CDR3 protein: CASSVTGLTEAFF
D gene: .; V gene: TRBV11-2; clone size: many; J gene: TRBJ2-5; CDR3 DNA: TGTGCCAGCAGCCCCGAGGGGGGGCGCGGAGAGACCCAGTACTTC; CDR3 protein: CASSPEGGRGETQYF
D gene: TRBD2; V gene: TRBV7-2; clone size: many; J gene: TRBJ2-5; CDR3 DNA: TGTGCCAGCAGCGGACTAGCGGCAAGGGAGACCCAGTACTTC; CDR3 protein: CASSGLAARETQYF
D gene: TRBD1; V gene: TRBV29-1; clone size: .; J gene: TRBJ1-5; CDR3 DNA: TGCAGCGTGATTCCACAGGGGGATGGGAGCAATCAGCCCCAGCATTTT; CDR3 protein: CSVIPQGDGSNQPQHF
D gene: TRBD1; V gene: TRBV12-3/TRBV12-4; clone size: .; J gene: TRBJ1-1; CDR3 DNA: TGTGCCAGCAGTTTGCAGGGGGACACTGAAGCTTTCTTT; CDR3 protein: CASSLQGDTEAFF
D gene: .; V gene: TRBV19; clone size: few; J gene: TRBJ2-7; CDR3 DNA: TGTGCCAGTAGTATCCTCTCGGGAGCTAGTGAGCAGTACTTC; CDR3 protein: CASSILSGASEQYF
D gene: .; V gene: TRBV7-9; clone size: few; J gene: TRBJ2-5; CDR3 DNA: TGTGCCAGCAGCCAAGGAGAGTACCAAGAGACCCAGTACTTC; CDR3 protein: CASSQGEYQETQYF
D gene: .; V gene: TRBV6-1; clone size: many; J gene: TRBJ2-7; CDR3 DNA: TGTGCCAGCAGTGGTATCGATACCTACGAGCAGTACTTC; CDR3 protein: CASSGIDTYEQYF
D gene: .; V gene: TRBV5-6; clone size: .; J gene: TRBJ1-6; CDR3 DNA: TGTGCCAGCATGCGGTATAATTCACCCCTCCACTTT; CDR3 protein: CASMRYNSPLHF
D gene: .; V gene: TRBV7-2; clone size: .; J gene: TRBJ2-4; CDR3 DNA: TGTGCCAGCAGCTTATGGAAAGGGGGAAAGGACATTCAGTACTTC; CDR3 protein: CASSLWKGGKDIQYF
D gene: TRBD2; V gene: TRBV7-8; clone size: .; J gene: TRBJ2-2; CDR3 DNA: TGTGCCAGTAGACTAGCGGGGGATTCTACCGGGGAGCTGTTTTTT; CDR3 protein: CASRLAGDSTGELFF
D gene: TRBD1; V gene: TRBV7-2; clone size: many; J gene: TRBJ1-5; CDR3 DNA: TGTGCCAGCAGCTTAGGGGACAGAAAAAATCAGCCCCAGCATTTT; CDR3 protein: CASSLGDRKNQPQHF
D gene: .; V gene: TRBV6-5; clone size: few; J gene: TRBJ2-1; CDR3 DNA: TGTGCCAGCAGTTACGGAGGGAAATCTGGGGAGCAGTTCTTC; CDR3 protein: CASSYGGKSGEQFF
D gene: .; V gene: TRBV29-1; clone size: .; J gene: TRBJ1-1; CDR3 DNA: TGCAGCGTTCGCCCCGGGACCCAGAACACTGAAGCTTTCTTT; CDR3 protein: CSVRPGTQNTEAFF
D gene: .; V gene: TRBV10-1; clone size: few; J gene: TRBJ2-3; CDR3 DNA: TGCGCCAGCAGTGCGGACGACACAGATACGCAGTATTTT; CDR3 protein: CASSADDTDTQYF
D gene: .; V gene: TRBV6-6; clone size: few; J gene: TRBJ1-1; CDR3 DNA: TGTGCCAGCAGTTACGCAGTATCCACCGGGACGCAGAACACTGAAGCTTTCTTT; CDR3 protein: CASSYAVSTGTQNTEAFF
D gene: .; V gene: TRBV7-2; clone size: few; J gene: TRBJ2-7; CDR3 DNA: TGTGCCAGCAGCTTAGGCGGGACAAATACCTACGAGCAGTACTTC; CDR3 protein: CASSLGGTNTYEQYF
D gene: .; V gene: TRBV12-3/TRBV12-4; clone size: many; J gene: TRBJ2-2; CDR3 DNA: TGTGCCAGCAGTTATTACCTAACCGGGGAGCTGTTTTTT; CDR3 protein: CASSYYLTGELFF
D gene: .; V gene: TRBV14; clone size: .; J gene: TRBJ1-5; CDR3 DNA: TGTGCCAGCAGCCAAGATTTATTTGCACCCCAGCATTTT; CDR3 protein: CASSQDLFAPQHF
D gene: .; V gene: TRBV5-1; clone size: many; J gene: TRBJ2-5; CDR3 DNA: TGCGCCAGCAGCCTCCTAAAAGAGACCCAGTACTTC; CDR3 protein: CASSLLKETQYF
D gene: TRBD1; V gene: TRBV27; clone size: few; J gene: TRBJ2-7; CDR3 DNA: TGTGCCAGCAGTCCGTCGACAGGGCCCTACGAGCAGTACTTC; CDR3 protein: CASSPSTGPYEQYF
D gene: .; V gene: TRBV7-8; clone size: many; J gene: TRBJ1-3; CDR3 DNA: TGTGCCAGCAGCCAAAGGAACCCGTCTGGAAACACCATATATTTT; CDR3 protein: CASSQRNPSGNTIYF
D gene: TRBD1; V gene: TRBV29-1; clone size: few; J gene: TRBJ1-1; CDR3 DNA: TGCAGCGTTGAAGGGACAGGGGCAAACACTGAAGCTTTCTTT; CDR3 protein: CSVEGTGANTEAFF
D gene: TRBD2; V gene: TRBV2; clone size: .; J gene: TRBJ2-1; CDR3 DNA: TGTGCCACTGGGACTAGCGTTTACAATGAGCAGTTCTTC; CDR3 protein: CATGTSVYNEQFF
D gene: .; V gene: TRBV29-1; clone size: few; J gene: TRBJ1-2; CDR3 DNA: TGCAGCGTTGATATTAGGACAGTTGGCTACACCTTC; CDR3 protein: CSVDIRTVGYTF
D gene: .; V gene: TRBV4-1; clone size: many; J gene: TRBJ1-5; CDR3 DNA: TGCGCCAGCAGCCAAGGGCCAGGGGACAATCAGCCCCAGCATTTT; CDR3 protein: CASSQGPGDNQPQHF
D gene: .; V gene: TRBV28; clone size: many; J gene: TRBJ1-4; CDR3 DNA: TGTGCCAGCTTGGCAGGGCCTAATGAAAAACTGTTTTTT; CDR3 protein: CASLAGPNEKLFF
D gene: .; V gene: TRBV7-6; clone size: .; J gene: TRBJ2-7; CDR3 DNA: TGTGCCAGCAGCCCTCAAACCCAGTACGAGCAGTACTTC; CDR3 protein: CASSPQTQYEQYF
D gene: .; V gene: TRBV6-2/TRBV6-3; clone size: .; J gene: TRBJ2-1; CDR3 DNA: TGTGCCAGCAGTATGAGCGGGCTAGACCGTCACAATGAGCGGTTCTTC; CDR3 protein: CASSMSGLDRHNERFF
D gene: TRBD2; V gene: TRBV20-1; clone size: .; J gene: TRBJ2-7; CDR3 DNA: TGCAGTGCTAGAGCCACACTAGCGACCGACGAGCAGTACTTC; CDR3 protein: CSARATLATDEQYF
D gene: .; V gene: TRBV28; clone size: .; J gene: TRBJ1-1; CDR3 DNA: TGTGCCAGCGGCCGAACGGGCAACGAAGCTTTCTTT; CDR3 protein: CASGRTGNEAFF
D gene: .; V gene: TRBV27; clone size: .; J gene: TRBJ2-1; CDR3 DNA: TGTGCCAGTACGACGGGGAATGAGCAGTTCTTC; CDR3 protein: CASTTGNEQFF
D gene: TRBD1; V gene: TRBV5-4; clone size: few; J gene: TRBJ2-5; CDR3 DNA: TGTGCCAGCAGCTTGGACAGGGGAGTTGGAGAGACCCAGTACTTC; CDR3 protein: CASSLDRGVGETQYF
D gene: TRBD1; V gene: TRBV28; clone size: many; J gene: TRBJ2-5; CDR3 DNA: TGTGCCAGCGGCCCAGGGGGCGTTTCACAAGAGACCCAGTACTTC; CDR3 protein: CASGPGGVSQETQYF
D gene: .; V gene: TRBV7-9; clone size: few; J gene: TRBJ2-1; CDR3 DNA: TGTGCCAGCAGCTTCCCCGGCGGAGGGCGGGAAACGAATGAGCAGTTCTTC; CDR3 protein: CASSFPGGGRETNEQFF
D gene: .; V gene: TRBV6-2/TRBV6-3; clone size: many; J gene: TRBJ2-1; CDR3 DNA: TGTGCCAGCAGTGGGAGGACGGGGGCCTACAATGAGCAGTTCTTC; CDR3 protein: CASSGRTGAYNEQFF
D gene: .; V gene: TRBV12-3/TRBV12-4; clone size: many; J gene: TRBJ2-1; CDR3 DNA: TGTGCCAGCAGTCCCACCGACAGAGACAATGAGCAGTTCTTC; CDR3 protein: CASSPTDRDNEQFF
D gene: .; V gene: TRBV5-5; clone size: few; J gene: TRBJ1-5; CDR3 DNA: TGTGCCAGCAGCTCCCGTGGCACCAGCAATCAGCCCCAGCATTTT; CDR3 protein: CASSSRGTSNQPQHF
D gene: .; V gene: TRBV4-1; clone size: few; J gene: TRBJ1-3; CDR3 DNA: TGCGCCAGCAGCCACTTCGGGGCATTCTCTGGAAACACCATATATTTT; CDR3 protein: CASSHFGAFSGNTIYF
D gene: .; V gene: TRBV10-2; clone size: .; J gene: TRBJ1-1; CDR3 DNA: TGCGCCAGCAATGGAGATACTGAAGCTTTCTTT; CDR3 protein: CASNGDTEAFF